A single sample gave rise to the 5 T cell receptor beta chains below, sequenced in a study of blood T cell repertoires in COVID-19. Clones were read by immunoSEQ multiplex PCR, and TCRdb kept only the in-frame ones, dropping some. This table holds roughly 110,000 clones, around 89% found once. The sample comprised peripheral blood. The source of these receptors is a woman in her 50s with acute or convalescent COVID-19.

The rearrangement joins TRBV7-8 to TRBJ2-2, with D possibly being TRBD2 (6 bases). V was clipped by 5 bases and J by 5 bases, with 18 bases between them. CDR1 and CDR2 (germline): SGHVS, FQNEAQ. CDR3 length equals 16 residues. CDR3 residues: CASSARGVSATGELFF. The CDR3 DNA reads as TGTGCCAGCAGCGCCCGCGGGGTCTCCGCTACCGGGGAGCTGTTTTTT.

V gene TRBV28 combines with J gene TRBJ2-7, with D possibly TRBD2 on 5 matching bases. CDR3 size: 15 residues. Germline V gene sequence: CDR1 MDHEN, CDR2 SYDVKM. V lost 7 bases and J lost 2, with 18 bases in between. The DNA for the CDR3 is TGTGCCAGCAACCAAGGCGTATCGGGAACCTACGAGCAGTACTTC. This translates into CASNQGVSGTYEQYF.

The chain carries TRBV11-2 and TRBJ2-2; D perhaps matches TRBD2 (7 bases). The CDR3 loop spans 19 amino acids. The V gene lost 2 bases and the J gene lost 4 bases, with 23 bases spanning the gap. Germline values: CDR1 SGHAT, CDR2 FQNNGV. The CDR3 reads CASSLTRFGGQIRTGELFF. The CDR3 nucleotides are TGTGCCAGCAGCTTAACACGGTTCGGGGGGCAAATTCGCACCGGGGAGCTGTTTTTT.

The CDR3 nucleotides are TGTGCCAGCAGTTTCGGGATGAACACTGAAGCTTTCTTT. Its translation: CASSFGMNTEAFF. The J gene is TRBJ1-1, the V gene TRBV6-5; D not resolved. Looked up from germline, CDR1 is MNHEY and CDR2 is SVGAGI. The CDR3 totals 13 residues. V dropped 4 bases and J dropped 0 bases, with 6 bases sitting between them.

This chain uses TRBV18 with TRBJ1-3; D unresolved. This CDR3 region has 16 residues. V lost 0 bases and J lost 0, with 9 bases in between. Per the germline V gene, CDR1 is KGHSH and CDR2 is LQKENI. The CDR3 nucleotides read TGTGCCAGCTCACCACCTATGCACAGCTCTGGAAACACCATATATTTT. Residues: CASSPPMHSSGNTIYF.